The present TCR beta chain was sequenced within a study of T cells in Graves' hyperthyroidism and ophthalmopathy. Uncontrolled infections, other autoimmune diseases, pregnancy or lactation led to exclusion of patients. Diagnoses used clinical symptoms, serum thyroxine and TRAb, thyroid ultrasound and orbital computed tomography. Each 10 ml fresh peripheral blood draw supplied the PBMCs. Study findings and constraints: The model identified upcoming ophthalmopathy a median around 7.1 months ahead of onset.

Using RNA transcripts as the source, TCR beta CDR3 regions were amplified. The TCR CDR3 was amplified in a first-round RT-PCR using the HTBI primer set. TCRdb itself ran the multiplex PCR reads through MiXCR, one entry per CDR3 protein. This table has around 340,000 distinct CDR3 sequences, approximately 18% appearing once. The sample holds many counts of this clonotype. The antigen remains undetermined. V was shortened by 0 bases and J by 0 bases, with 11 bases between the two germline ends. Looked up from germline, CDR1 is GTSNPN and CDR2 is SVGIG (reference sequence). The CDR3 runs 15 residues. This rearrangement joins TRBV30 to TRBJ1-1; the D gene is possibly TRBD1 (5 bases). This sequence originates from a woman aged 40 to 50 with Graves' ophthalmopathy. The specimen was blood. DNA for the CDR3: TGTGCCTGGAGTGTACCCGAGGGGCTGAACACTGAAGCTTTCTTT. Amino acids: CAWSVPEGLNTEAFF.